The rows below give T cell receptor beta chains drawn from one sample of a study of control samples from healthy donors and cancer patients. TCRdb keeps only in-frame clones here, not all; method: immunoSEQ multiplex PCR. The repertoire table contains fewer than 200,000 clones. Sequencing was carried out using blood. The origin of the receptors is a woman in her twenties or thirties in good health. CDR3s include the opening cysteine and the closing phenylalanine or tryptophan. D genes are given only for firm matches.

TRBD1,15,TRBJ1-6,TRBV7-9,TGTGCCAGCAGCCCCCGGGACAGGCGAAATTCACCCCTCCACTTT,CASSPRDRRNSPLHF
TRBD1,15,TRBJ1-5,TRBV6-5,TGTGCCAGCAGTCCCCGACAGGGCTTAAATCAGCCCCAGCATTTT,CASSPRQGLNQPQHF
.,13,TRBJ1-1,TRBV6-5,TGTGCGGGGGGGCAGACTCTGCGGACTGAAGCTTTCTTT,CAGGQTLRTEAFF
.,12,TRBJ1-3,TRBV29-1,TGCAGCGTTGGTCTGGGTACGAACACCATATATTTT,CSVGLGTNTIYF
TRBD2,16,TRBJ2-3,TRBV6-1,TGTGCCAGCAGTGAAGTCCCTAGCGGGGGGCAAGATACGCAGTATTTT,CASSEVPSGGQDTQYF
.,16,TRBJ1-5,TRBV18,TGTGCCAGCTCACCAGGATTTCAGGGGCGGAATCAGCCCCAGCATTTT,CASSPGFQGRNQPQHF
.,18,TRBJ1-1,TRBV21-1,TGTGCCAGCAGCAAAGGGGGGCGACAGGGGGTTTCTCACACTGAAGCTTTCTTT,CASSKGGRQGVSHTEAFF
.,15,TRBJ1-1,TRBV13,TGTGCCAGCAGCACTCCCGGGACCGAGAACACTGAAGCTTTCTTT,CASSTPGTENTEAFF
.,13,TRBJ2-1,TRBV24-1,TGTGCCACCAGTGATTTGTCCGTTCATGAGCAGTTCTTC,CATSDLSVHEQFF
.,14,TRBJ2-3,TRBV13,TGTGCCAGCACCACCCAAGCTCGGGCAGATACGCAGTATTTT,CASTTQARADTQYF
.,14,TRBJ1-5,TRBV28,TGTGCCAGCAGCTGGGGGGAGCGTAATCAGCCCCAGCATTTT,CASSWGERNQPQHF
.,15,TRBJ1-1,TRBV15,TGTGCCACCAGCAGAGATCGGGGGGGAAACACTGAAGCTTTCTTT,CATSRDRGGNTEAFF
TRBD1,13,TRBJ1-2,TRBV6-6,TGTGCCAACCGTGGGACAGGGGGCTATGGCTACACCTTC,CANRGTGGYGYTF
TRBD1,14,TRBJ1-1,TRBV27,TGTGCCAGCAGTTTATGGACAGGGGGCCCTGAAGCTTTCTTT,CASSLWTGGPEAFF
TRBD2,14,TRBJ2-2,TRBV11-2,TGTGCCAGCAGTGGAAGACTAGCCGGCGGGGAGCTGTTTTTT,CASSGRLAGGELFF
TRBD1,14,TRBJ2-3,TRBV19,TGTGCCACTAACAGGGGACCAGGCACAGATACGCAGTATTTT,CATNRGPGTDTQYF
.,15,TRBJ1-5,TRBV10-3,TGTGCCATCAGTGAGTCGAGCAGGAGCAATCAGCCCCAGCATTTT,CAISESSRSNQPQHF
.,12,TRBJ1-2,TRBV29-1,TGCAGCGTTGCATTAACCAACTATGGCTACACCTTC,CSVALTNYGYTF
.,12,TRBJ2-2,TRBV2,TGTGCCAGCAGAACCGACACCGGGGAGCTGTTTTTT,CASRTDTGELFF
TRBD1,19,TRBJ2-6,TRBV7-9,TGTGCCAGCAGTCTTCCTTTCCGGGACAGAACCTCTGGGGCCAACGTCCTGACTTTC,CASSLPFRDRTSGANVLTF
TRBD2,15,TRBJ2-2,TRBV28,TGTGCCAGCAGAGTAGCGGGGGGGCCAACCGGGGAGCTGTTTTTT,CASRVAGGPTGELFF
.,15,TRBJ1-4,TRBV2,TGTGCCAGCAGTGCCTTCGGAATGGCTAATGAAAAACTGTTTTTT,CASSAFGMANEKLFF
TRBD1,15,TRBJ1-3,TRBV19,TGTGCCAGCCTAACAATCACAGGGGCTGGAAACACCATATATTTT,CASLTITGAGNTIYF
TRBD1,15,TRBJ1-5,TRBV4-1,TGCGCCAGCAGCCCAATCGGACAGGTCAATCAGCCCCAGCATTTT,CASSPIGQVNQPQHF
.,18,TRBJ2-5,TRBV5-4,TGTGCCAGCAGCTTGGCCCATTTCGCGGGGGCCCCACAAGAGACCCAGTACTTC,CASSLAHFAGAPQETQYF
.,17,TRBJ2-6,TRBV7-8,TGTGCCAGCAACCCCGTGGCAGGGCGAACTGGGGCCAACGTCCTGACTTTC,CASNPVAGRTGANVLTF
.,15,TRBJ2-7,TRBV28,TGTGCCACCCGATCTTGGTCCCTGCAGGGTTACGAGCAGTACTTC,CATRSWSLQGYEQYF
.,14,TRBJ2-4,TRBV28,TGTGCCAGCAGTTTAAACCTAGCCAAAAACATTCAGTACTTC,CASSLNLAKNIQYF
TRBD1,15,TRBJ1-2,TRBV27,TGTGCCAGCAAAATACGGACAGGGGAAAACTATGGCTACACCTTC,CASKIRTGENYGYTF
.,12,TRBJ1-2,TRBV15,TGTGCCACCAGCAGAGATCCCTATGGCTACACCTTC,CATSRDPYGYTF
.,16,TRBJ1-3,TRBV11-2,TGTGCCAGCAGCCGATTCGACAGTTCCTCTGGAAACACCATATATTTT,CASSRFDSSSGNTIYF
TRBD1,16,TRBJ1-2,TRBV18,TGTGCCAGCTCAAGTAACCGGGACAGGGCCAACTATGGCTACACCTTC,CASSSNRDRANYGYTF
TRBD1,15,TRBJ2-1,TRBV7-9,TGTGCCAGCAGCTTAACGAGACAGGGGGCGGATGAGCAGTTCTTC,CASSLTRQGADEQFF
TRBD2,13,TRBJ2-1,TRBV19,TGTGCCAGTCGGACTAGCGGGGGGACAGAGCAGTTCTTC,CASRTSGGTEQFF
.,15,TRBJ2-7,TRBV9,TGTGCCAGCAGCGTAGATGCATTACCCTCCTACGAGCAGTACTTC,CASSVDALPSYEQYF
TRBD1,15,TRBJ1-2,TRBV7-9,TGTGCCAGCAGCTTGTTGCTCGGACAGGACAATGGCTACACCTTC,CASSLLLGQDNGYTF
TRBD1,12,TRBJ1-1,TRBV6-5,TGTGCCAGCAGTTACTCGACAGGGCGAGCTTTCTTT,CASSYSTGRAFF
.,13,TRBJ1-1,TRBV6-2/TRBV6-3,TGTGCCAGCAGTTACGGAGGGTGGACTGAAGCTTTCTTT,CASSYGGWTEAFF
.,13,TRBJ2-7,TRBV7-2,TGTGCCAGCAGCTTCGGGCGGTCCTACGAGCAGTACTTC,CASSFGRSYEQYF